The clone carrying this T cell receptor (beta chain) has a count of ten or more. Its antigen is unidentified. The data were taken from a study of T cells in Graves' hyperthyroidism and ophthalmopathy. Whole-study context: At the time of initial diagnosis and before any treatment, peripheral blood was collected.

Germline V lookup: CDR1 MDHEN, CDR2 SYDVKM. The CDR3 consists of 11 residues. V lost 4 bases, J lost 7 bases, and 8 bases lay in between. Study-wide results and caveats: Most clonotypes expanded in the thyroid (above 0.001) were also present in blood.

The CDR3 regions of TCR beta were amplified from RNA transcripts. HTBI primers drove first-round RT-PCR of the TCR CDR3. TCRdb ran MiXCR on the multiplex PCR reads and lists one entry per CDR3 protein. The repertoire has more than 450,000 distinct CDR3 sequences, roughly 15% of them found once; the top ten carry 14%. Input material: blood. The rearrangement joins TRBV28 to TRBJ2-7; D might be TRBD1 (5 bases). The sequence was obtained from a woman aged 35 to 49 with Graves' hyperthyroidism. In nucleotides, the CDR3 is TGTGCCAGCAGTTGGACACATGAGCAGTACTTC. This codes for CASSWTHEQYF.